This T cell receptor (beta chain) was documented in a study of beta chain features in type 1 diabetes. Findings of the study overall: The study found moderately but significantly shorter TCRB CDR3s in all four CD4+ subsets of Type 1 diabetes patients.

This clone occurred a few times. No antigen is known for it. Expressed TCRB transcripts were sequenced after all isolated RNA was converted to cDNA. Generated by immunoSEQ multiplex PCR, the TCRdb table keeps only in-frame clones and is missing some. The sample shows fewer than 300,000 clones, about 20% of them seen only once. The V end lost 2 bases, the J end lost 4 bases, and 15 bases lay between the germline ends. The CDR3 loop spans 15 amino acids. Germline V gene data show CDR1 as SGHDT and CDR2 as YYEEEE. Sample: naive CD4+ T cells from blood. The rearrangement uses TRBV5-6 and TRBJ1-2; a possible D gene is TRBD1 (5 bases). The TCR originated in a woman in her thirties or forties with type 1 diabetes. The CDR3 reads CASSFSTGGSYGYTF. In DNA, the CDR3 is TGTGCCAGCAGCTTCTCTACAGGAGGGTCCTATGGCTACACCTTC.